This T cell receptor beta chain appears in the sequencing data of a study of blood T cell repertoires in COVID-19 (dated by TCRdb to 2020 to 2022). Context from the whole study: Samples covering the acute and convalescent phases of COVID-19 were provided by collaborators in the United States, Italy and Spain. HLA class I and class II types, where available, came from metadata supplied by the sample provider rather than from assay-based typing. The repertoires were made available in a free public database intended to serve as a resource for research on the immune response to SARS-CoV-2. The samples were drawn from two sources: the first 160 participants of the ongoing ImmuneRACE study, and 1,254 subjects contributed by 6 global collaborators. The sample metadata nearly always contained a de-identified subject ID, COVID-19 status, age in years and sex. The dataset comprised deeply sampled blood TCRbeta repertoires from subjects exposed to, actively infected with, or recovered from COVID-19. The material from the prospective study consisted of cDNA or gDNA derived from T cells, B-cell-depleted T cells, or PBMCs. What the authors observed across the whole study: Clinical and demographic metadata were provided uncurated, with the amount varying by source and participant.

Each collaborating institution followed its own protocols to collect whole blood in K2EDTA tubes. For TCRbeta analysis, collaborators shipped samples as frozen whole blood, isolated PBMCs, or DNA extracted from either of those sample types. TCRbeta CDR3 regions were amplified from genomic DNA using the immunoSEQ Assay, a bias-controlled multiplex PCR. As for the original processing: Nucleated cell counts per sample were estimated from amplification of reference gene primers within the assay. To quantify the absolute abundance of each unique TCRbeta CDR3 rearrangement, sequence reads were collapsed and filtered. For each sample, productive Simpson clonality was calculated as the square root of Simpson's diversity index across productive rearrangements. Entries here come from immuneACCESS through TCRdb and include only in-frame sequences with V and J called. Some clones fail to appear in such tables; in the studies checked, an unresolved V gene covers under half of the shortfall, and the cause of the remainder is unknown. The DNA was the basis for D and trimming; V, J and clone size are from that table. The table for this sample lists approximately 130,000 clones; approximately 77% of them were counted only once. The leading ten clones occupy 20% of the sample.

The CDR3 runs 15 amino acids, cysteine and phenylalanine included. The kept DNA is CDR3 alone, 45 bases in frame from the first base. At the junction V is shortened by 5 bases and J by 11 bases; bases outside the gene matches: 17. The CDR1 and CDR2 encoded by the germline V gene are SGHTS and YDEGEE. As concerns this clone: There is no known antigen for this receptor. Per-base quality was not reported, and no clone a single base away is much larger than it.

In this chain, TRBV5-8 is recombined with TRBJ1-1; the junction holds 8 bases that match TRBD1. The clonotype originates from an elderly man with acute or convalescent COVID-19. The sample consisted of peripheral blood. CDR3 reads: CASRFQGALLKGAFF. The bases read TGTGCCAGCAGGTTTCAGGGGGCGCTGTTAAAGGGGGCTTTCTTT.